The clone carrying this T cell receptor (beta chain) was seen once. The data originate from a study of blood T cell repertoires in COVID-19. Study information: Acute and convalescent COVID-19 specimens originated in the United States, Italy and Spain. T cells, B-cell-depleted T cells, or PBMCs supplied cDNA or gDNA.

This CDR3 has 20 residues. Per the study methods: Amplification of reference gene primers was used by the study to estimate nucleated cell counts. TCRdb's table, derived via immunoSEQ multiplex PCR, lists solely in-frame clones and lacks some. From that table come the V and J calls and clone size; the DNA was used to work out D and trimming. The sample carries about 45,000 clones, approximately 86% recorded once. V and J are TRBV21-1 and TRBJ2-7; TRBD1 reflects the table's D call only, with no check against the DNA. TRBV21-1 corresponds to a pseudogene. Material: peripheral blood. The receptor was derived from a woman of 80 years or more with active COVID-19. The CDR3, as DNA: TGTGCCAGCAGCAAAGCGACTCCGGACAGGGTACCCAGAAAACTTTACGAGCAGTACTTC. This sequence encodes CASSKATPDRVPRKLYEQYF.